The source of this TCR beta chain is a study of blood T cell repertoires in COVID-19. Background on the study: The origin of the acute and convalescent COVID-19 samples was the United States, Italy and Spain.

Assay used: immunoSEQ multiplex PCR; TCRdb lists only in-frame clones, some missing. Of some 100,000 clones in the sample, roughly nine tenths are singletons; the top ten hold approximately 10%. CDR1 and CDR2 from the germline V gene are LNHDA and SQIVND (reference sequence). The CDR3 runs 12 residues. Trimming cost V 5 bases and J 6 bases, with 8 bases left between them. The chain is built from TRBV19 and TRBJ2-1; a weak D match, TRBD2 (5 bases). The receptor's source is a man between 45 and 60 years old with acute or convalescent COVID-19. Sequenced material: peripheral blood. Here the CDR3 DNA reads TGTGCCAGTAGTCCAGAGGGCAATGAGCAGTTCTTC. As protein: CASSPEGNEQFF.